This entry lists 5 T cell receptor beta chains sequenced from one sample in a study of T-cell reconstitution after alpha-beta-depleted transplantation in children. A TCRbeta library incorporating unique molecular identifiers was prepared. One entry per CDR3 protein results from TCRdb running MiXCR on the PCR reads. The repertoire holds more than 3,000 distinct CDR3 sequences, with roughly 23% as singletons. The input for sequencing was PBMCs, mostly from graft donor cells, taken 60 days after TCRalphabeta/CD19-depleted stem cell transplant. The receptors were gathered from a male patient between 2 and 15 years old who had a stem cell transplant for acute lymphoblastic leukemia, so the T cells may come from the graft donor.

This clonotype came up many times. This chain links TRBV21-1 with TRBJ1-6. TRBV21-1 is described as a pseudogene. This CDR3 has 16 residues. This CDR3 reads CASSKWPPWRNSPLHF. In nucleotides, the CDR3 is TGTGCCAGCAGCAAATGGCCTCCCTGGAGGAATTCACCCCTCCACTTT.

This clonotype was seen at least ten times. The rearrangement uses TRBV7-2 and TRBJ1-5, with TRBD1 matching over 12 bases. The junction had 16 bases not matched to a gene; V was cut back by 4 bases and J by 0 bases. CDR1 SGHTA and CDR2 FQGNSA come from the germline V gene. This CDR3 is built from 21 residues. DNA of the CDR3: TGTGCCAGCAGCTCCGAACGTAGGAGAGGGACAGGGGGCGTTAGCAATCAGCCCCAGCATTTT. Translating gives CASSSERRRGTGGVSNQPQHF.

This clonotype was observed many times. The gene calls are TRBV11-1 and TRBJ2-2, with 10 bases that match TRBD2. V gave up 2 bases and J gave up 3 bases; unmatched junction bases: 9. Looked up from germline, CDR1 is SGHAT and CDR2 is FQDESV (reference sequence). CDR3 length equals 18 residues. CDR3 nucleotide sequence: TGTGCCAGCAGCTTATCTTCGGCTAGCGGGAGATACACCGGGGAGCTGTTTTTT. Amino acids: CASSLSSASGRYTGELFF.

Ten or more counts support this clonotype. The genes are TRBV4-2 and TRBJ2-7; D tentatively fits TRBD1 or TRBD2 (6 bases each). V was shortened by 0 bases and J by 1 base, with 13 bases between the two germline ends. The germline V gene encodes CDR1 LGHNA and CDR2 YNFKEQ. The CDR3 length is 16 residues. CDR3 protein: CASSQEGGRPSYEQYF. The CDR3 DNA is TGTGCCAGCAGCCAAGAAGGGGGGAGGCCGTCCTACGAGCAGTACTTC.

This clonotype was found many times. The chain employs TRBV21-1 and TRBJ2-3; the D call of TRBD2 is as the table states it, not checked on the DNA. TRBV21-1 is reported as a pseudogene. The length of the CDR3 is 18 residues. The DNA for the CDR3 is TGTGCCAGCAGCAAAGCGGAACTAGCGACCACTAGCACAGATACGCAGTATTTT. Its translation is CASSKAELATTSTDTQYF.